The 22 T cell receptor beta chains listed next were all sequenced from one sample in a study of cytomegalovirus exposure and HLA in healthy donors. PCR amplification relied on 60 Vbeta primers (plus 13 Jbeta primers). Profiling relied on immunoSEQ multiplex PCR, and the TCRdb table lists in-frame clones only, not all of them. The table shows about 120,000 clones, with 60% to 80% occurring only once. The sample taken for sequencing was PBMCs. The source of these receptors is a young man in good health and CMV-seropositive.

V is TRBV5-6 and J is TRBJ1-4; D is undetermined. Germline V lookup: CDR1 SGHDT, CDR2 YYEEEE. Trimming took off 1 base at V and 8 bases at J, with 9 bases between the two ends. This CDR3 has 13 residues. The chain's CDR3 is CASSLLQTEKLFF. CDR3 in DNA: TGTGCCAGCAGCTTGTTGCAGACAGAAAAACTGTTTTTT.

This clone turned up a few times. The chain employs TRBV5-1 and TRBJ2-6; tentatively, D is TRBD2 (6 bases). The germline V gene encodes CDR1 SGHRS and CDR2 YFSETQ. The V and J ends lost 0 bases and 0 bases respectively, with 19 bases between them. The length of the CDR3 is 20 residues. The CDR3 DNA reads TGCGCCAGCAGCTTGGTTCATTTAGGAGGGACTCTCTCTGGGGCCAACGTCCTGACTTTC. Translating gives CASSLVHLGGTLSGANVLTF.

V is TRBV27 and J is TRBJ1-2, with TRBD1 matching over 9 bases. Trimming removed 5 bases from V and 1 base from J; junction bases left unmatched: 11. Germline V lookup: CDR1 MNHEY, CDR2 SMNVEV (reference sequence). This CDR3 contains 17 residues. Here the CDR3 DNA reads TGTGCCAGCAGTGTGGCCAAGGACAGGGGTGATAACTATGGCTACACCTTC. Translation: CASSVAKDRGDNYGYTF.

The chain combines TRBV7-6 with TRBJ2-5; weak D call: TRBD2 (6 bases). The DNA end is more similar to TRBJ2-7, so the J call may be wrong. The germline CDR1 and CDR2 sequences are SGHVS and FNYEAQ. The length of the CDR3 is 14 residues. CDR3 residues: CASSLASGGYEQYF. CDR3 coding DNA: TGTGCCAGCAGCTTAGCTAGCGGAGGATACGAGCAGTACTTC.

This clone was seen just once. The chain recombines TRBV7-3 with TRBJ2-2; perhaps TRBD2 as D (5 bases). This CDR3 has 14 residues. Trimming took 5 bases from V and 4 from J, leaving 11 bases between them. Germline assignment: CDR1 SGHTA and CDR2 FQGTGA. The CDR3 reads CASSRGGSTGELFF. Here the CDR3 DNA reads TGTGCCAGCAGCCGAGGCGGGTCCACCGGGGAGCTGTTTTTT.

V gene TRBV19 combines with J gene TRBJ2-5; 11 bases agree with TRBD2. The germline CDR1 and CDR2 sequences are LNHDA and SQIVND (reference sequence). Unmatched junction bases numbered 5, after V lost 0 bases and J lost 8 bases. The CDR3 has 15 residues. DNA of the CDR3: TGTGCCAGTAGTATAGAGCCTAGCGGGGGGAAAACCCAGTACTTC. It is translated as CASSIEPSGGKTQYF.

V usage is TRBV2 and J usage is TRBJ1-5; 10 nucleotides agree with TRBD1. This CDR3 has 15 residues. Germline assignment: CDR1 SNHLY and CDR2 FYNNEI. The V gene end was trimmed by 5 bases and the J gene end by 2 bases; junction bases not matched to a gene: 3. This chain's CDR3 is CASSRDRGRNQPQHF. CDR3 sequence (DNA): TGTGCCAGCAGTCGGGACAGGGGACGCAATCAGCCCCAGCATTTT. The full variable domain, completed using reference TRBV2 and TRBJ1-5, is EPEVTQTPSHQVTQMGQEVILRCVPISNHLYFYWYRQILGQKVEFLVSFYNNEISEKSEIFDDQFSVERPDGSNFTLKIRSTKLEDSAMYFCASSRDRGRNQPQHFGDGTRLSIL.

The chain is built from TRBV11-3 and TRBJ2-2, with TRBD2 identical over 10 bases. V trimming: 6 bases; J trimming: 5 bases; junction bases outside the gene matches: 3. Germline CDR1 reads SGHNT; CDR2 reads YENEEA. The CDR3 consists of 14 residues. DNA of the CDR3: TGTGCCAGCAGAGCGGGGGGGCCGACCGGGGAGCTGTTTTTT. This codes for CASRAGGPTGELFF.

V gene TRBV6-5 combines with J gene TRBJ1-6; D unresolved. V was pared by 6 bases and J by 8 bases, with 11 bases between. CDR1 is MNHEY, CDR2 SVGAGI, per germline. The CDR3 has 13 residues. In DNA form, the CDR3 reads TGTGCCAGCAGAAGAGGTAAAGATTCACCCCTCCACTTT. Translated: CASRRGKDSPLHF.

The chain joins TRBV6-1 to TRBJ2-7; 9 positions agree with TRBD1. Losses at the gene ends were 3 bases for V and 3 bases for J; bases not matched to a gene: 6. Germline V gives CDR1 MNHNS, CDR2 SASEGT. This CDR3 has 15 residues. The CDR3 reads CASSEGQGLYYEQYF. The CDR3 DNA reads TGTGCCAGCAGTGAGGGACAGGGCCTTTACTACGAGCAGTACTTC.

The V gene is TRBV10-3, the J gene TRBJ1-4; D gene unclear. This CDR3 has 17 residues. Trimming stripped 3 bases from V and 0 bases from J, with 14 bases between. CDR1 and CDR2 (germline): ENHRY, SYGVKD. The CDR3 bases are TGTGCCATCAGTGACGGAAGCGCCGGCGCAACTAATGAAAAACTGTTTTTT. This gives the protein CAISDGSAGATNEKLFF.

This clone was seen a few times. CDR3 in DNA: TGCGCCAGCAGCCAATCTCAAGCGGGGACCCAAGAGACCCAGTACTTC. Its protein product is CASSQSQAGTQETQYF. The chain uses TRBV4-1 and TRBJ2-5; 7 bases match TRBD2. Trimming removed 2 bases from V and 1 base from J; junction bases left unmatched: 7. Germline lookup yields CDR1 MGHRA and CDR2 YSYEKL. This CDR3 has 16 residues.

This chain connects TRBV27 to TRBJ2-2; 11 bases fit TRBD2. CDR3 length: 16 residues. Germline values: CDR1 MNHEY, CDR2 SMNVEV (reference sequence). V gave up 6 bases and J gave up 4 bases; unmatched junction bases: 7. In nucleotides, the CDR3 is TGTGCCAGCAGCCTGACTAGCGGGGTGGGCACCGGGGAGCTGTTTTTT. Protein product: CASSLTSGVGTGELFF.

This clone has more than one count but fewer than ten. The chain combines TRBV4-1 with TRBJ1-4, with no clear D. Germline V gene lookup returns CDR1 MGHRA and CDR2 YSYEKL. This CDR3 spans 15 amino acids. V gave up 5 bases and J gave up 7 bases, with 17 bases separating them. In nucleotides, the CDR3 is TGCGCCAGCAGCGGGGAAGGAGGTTTCCCTGAAAAACTGTTTTTT. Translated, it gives CASSGEGGFPEKLFF.

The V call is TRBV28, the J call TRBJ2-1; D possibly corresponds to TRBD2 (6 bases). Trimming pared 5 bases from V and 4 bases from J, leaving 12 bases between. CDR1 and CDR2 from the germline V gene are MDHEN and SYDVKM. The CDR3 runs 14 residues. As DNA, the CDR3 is TGTGCCAGCAGTGCGTGGGACTTATACAATGAGCAGTTCTTC. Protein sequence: CASSAWDLYNEQFF.

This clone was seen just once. The CDR3 sequence is CASSLSGTAAYEQYF. In DNA form, the CDR3 reads TGTGCCAGCAGCCTCTCCGGGACAGCTGCCTACGAGCAGTACTTC. The rearrangement links TRBV11-3 to TRBJ2-7; 7 nucleotides align to TRBD1. J gave up 2 bases and V 5 bases, and 9 bases lay outside the gene matches. CDR1 is SGHNT, CDR2 YENEEA, per germline. The CDR3 is 15 amino acids.

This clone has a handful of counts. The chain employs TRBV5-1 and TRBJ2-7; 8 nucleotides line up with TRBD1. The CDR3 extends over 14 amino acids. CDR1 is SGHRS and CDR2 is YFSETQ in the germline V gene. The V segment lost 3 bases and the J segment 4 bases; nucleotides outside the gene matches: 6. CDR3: CASSSQGGGYEQYF. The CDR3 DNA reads TGCGCCAGCAGCTCACAGGGGGGTGGTTACGAGCAGTACTTC. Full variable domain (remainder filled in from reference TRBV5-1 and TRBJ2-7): KAGVTQTPRYLIKTRGQQVTLSCSPISGHRSVSWYQQTPGQGLQFLFEYFSETQRNKGNFPGRFSGRQFSNSRSEMNVSTLELGDSALYLCASSSQGGGYEQYFGPGTRLTVT.

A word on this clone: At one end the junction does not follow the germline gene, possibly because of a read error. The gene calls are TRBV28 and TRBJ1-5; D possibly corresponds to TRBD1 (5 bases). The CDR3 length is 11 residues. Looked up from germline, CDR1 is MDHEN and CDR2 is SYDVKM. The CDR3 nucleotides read TGTGCCAGCAGACTAAACACCGGGACTTATTTT. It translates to CASRLNTGTYF.

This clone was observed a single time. CDR3 sequence: CASSTDRFEQYF. CDR3 in DNA: TGTGCCAGCAGCACGGACAGGTTCGAGCAGTACTTC. The chain is built from TRBV2 and TRBJ2-7; 7 bases fit TRBD1. CDR3 length: 12 residues. In germline, CDR1 is SNHLY, CDR2 FYNNEI. Trimming removed 6 bases from V and 6 bases from J; junction bases left unmatched: 5.

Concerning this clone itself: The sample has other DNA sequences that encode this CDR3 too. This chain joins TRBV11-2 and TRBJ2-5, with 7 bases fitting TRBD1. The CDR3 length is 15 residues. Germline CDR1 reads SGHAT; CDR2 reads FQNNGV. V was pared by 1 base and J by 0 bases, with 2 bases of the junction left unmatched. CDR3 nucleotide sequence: TGTGCCAGCAGCTTAGGAGACAGGGACCAAGAGACCCAGTACTTC. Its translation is CASSLGDRDQETQYF.

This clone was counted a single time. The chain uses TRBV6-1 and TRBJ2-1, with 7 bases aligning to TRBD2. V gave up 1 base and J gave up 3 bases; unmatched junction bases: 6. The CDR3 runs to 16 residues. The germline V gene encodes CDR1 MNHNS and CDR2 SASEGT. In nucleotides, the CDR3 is TGTGCCAGCAGTGAAGTAACAGCGGGGTTCTACAATGAGCAGTTCTTC. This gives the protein CASSEVTAGFYNEQFF.

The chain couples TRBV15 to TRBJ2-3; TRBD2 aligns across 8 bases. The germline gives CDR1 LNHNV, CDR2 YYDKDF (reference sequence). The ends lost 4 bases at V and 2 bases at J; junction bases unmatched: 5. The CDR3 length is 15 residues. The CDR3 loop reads CATSTTREDTDTQYF. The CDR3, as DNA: TGTGCCACCAGCACTACGCGGGAGGACACAGATACGCAGTATTTT.